These T cell receptor beta chains were read from a single sample in a study of cytomegalovirus exposure and HLA in healthy donors. Sequenced by immunoSEQ multiplex PCR; TCRdb stores in-frame clones only, minus some. The sample gives some 130,000 clones, around 75% of which show up once; less than 4% is in the top ten. The sequenced sample was PBMCs. These receptors came from a man between 25 and 39 years old in good health and CMV-seronegative. Each CDR3 is given with its conserved first and last residue.

J gene,V gene,CDR3 protein
TRBJ1-1,TRBV7-6,CASSFPSHGVGPEVTEAFF
TRBJ2-7,TRBV7-2,CASSLALGTSIGEQYF
TRBJ1-1,TRBV29-1,CSFGRGREGTEAFF
TRBJ2-1,TRBV5-6,CASSPGLGWAEQFF
TRBJ1-5,TRBV2,CASSPDRVGQPQHF
TRBJ2-6,TRBV30,CAWGEVSGANVLTF
TRBJ1-1,TRBV7-3,CASSPQSGGGTEAFF
TRBJ1-4,TRBV6-6,CASSYTGEGFDEKLFF
TRBJ1-2,TRBV6-1,CASSGRNRGREGYTF
TRBJ2-3,TRBV7-6,CASSPSVSWADTQYF
TRBJ2-2,TRBV4-3,CASSHIRGGPGELFF
TRBJ1-1,TRBV5-6,CASSAESNTEAFF
TRBJ2-7,TRBV4-3,CASSWQGAYEQYF
TRBJ2-1,TRBV9,CASSRGGAINEQFF
TRBJ1-6,TRBV7-2,CASSPLTEYNSPLHF
TRBJ2-1,TRBV6-1,CATAALAGHEQFF
TRBJ1-1,TRBV19,CASSLRQEGEAFF
TRBJ1-2,TRBV28,CASSAGEQGVLGYTF
TRBJ2-3,TRBV5-1,CASSPGSDTQYF
TRBJ2-7,TRBV6-1,CATYPGTDLYEQYF
TRBJ2-7,TRBV9,CASSVGSGGNYEQYF
TRBJ1-2,TRBV19,CASRPGTGVGYTF
TRBJ2-2,TRBV10-3,CAISVADSYTGELFF
TRBJ2-7,TRBV7-8,CASSVTGTGVSDEQYF
TRBJ2-7,TRBV29-1,CSVSGSGASYEQYF
TRBJ2-5,TRBV7-2,CASSFSDQETQYF
TRBJ2-1,TRBV7-7,CASSFGLAGADEQFF
TRBJ1-1,TRBV19,CASSLGGNTEAFF
TRBJ2-2,TRBV5-1,CASSWGFTGELFF
TRBJ2-3,TRBV11-1,CASSSRTSGSPDTQYF